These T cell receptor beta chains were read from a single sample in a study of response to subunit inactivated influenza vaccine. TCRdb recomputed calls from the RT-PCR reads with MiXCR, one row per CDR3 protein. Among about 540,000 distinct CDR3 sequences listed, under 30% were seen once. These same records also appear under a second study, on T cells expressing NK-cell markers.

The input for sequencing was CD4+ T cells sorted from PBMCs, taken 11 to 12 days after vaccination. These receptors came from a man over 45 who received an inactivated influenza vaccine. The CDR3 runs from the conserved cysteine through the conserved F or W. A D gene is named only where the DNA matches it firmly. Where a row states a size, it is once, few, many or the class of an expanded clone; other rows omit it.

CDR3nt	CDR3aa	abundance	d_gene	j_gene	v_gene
TGTGCCAGCAGCGTAGGGGGCCGTCAGACCCAGTACTTC	CASSVGGRQTQYF	.	.	TRBJ2-5	TRBV9
TGTGCCAGCAGCTATGGGACGAAGGGAGATACGCAGTATTTT	CASSYGTKGDTQYF	few	.	TRBJ2-3	TRBV12-3/TRBV12-4
TGTGCCAGCAGCTTAGCGGGACAGGGGAACACTGAAGCTTTCTTT	CASSLAGQGNTEAFF	few	TRBD1	TRBJ1-1	TRBV7-2
TGTGCCAGCAGCCGGTATAGGACAGGGGTGGGGTCACCCCTCCACTTT	CASSRYRTGVGSPLHF	few	TRBD1	TRBJ1-6	TRBV3-1
TGTGCCAGCCGTCCCCCCCAGGGGAACACTGAAGCTTTCTTT	CASRPPQGNTEAFF	.	.	TRBJ1-1	TRBV4-2
TGTGCCACCAGCAGAGCTGGGACGAGCTCCTACGAGCAGTACTTC	CATSRAGTSSYEQYF	.	.	TRBJ2-7	TRBV15
TGCAGTGCTAGAGGACAGGGTGAACAGCCCCAGCATTTT	CSARGQGEQPQHF	.	TRBD1	TRBJ1-5	TRBV20-1
TGCGCCAGCAGCCAAGACCCTGGAAACACCATATATTTT	CASSQDPGNTIYF	.	.	TRBJ1-3	TRBV4-3
TGTGCCAGCAGCTTACTTCTAAGGCGGGGGAGCACAGATACGCAGTATTTT	CASSLLLRRGSTDTQYF	few	TRBD2	TRBJ2-3	TRBV7-8
TGCAGTGCTAGTCGGGGTACCTCCTACAATGAGCAGTTCTTC	CSASRGTSYNEQFF	.	.	TRBJ2-1	TRBV20-1
TGTGCCAGCAGCGTAGATAGTGCGAACACCGGGGAGCTGTTTTTT	CASSVDSANTGELFF	many	.	TRBJ2-2	TRBV9
TGTGCCAGCAGCTTACGGACTAGCGGGAGGGCCTACGAGCAGTACTTC	CASSLRTSGRAYEQYF	.	TRBD2	TRBJ2-7	TRBV7-2
TGTGCCAGCAGTTACTACCCTTACGAGCAGTACTTC	CASSYYPYEQYF	.	.	TRBJ2-7	TRBV6-6
TGTGCCAGCAGTTTAGTCGCCAATCAGCCCCAGCATTTT	CASSLVANQPQHF	few	.	TRBJ1-5	TRBV12-3/TRBV12-4
TGTCCCTGGGGCTTCGGGGAGCAGTACTTC	CPWGFGEQYF	few	.	TRBJ2-7	TRBV12-3/TRBV12-4
TGTGCCAGCAGCGTTACCGGGACAGCCTCCTACGAGCAGTACTTC	CASSVTGTASYEQYF	few	TRBD1	TRBJ2-7	TRBV7-2
TGTGCCAGCAGCTTTTTTAGGGGGCATCGCTACAATGAGCAGTTCTTC	CASSFFRGHRYNEQFF	few	TRBD1	TRBJ2-1	TRBV5-6
TGCAGTGCTAGTTTAACTAGCGGACAAGAGACCCAGTACTTC	CSASLTSGQETQYF	.	TRBD2	TRBJ2-5	TRBV20-1
TGCGCCAGCAGCCAAGACGCCGTCAGGCTCAACTCTGGAAACACCATATATTTT	CASSQDAVRLNSGNTIYF	many	.	TRBJ1-3	TRBV4-3
TGCAGTGCTAGATCAATTGGTAGCACCGGGGAGCTGTTTTTT	CSARSIGSTGELFF	.	.	TRBJ2-2	TRBV20-1
TGCAGTGCCTTTCGTCCGAGCTCCTATAATTCACCCCTCCACTTT	CSAFRPSSYNSPLHF	.	.	TRBJ1-6	TRBV20-1
TGCAGTGCTCAAGGTCTGAATGAAAAACTGTTTTTT	CSAQGLNEKLFF	.	.	TRBJ1-4	TRBV20-1
TGTGCCAGCAGCTTGGTCCCGAACGCCCAAGAGACCCAGTACTTC	CASSLVPNAQETQYF	.	.	TRBJ2-5	TRBV5-5
TGTGCCAGCAGCTCACAGGGGACTGGGGAAGCTTTCTTT	CASSSQGTGEAFF	.	TRBD1	TRBJ1-1	TRBV7-2
TGTGCCAGCAGTGAGGGGGGGGTCGGACAGGGGTATAATTCACCCCTCCACTTT	CASSEGGVGQGYNSPLHF	.	TRBD1	TRBJ1-6	TRBV6-1
TGCAGCGTTTGCGGGGGGCACTCCTACAATGAGCAGTTCTTC	CSVCGGHSYNEQFF	many	TRBD2	TRBJ2-1	TRBV29-1
TGTGCCATCAGTGAAACTGGGACAGGGGTCACAGATACGCAGTATTTT	CAISETGTGVTDTQYF	many	TRBD1	TRBJ2-3	TRBV10-3
TGTGCCTGGAGTGTGGCTCTGGTCTATGGCTACACCTTC	CAWSVALVYGYTF	.	.	TRBJ1-2	TRBV30
TGTGCCTGGGGGGGTAATACCCTTGGCTACACCTTC	CAWGGNTLGYTF	few	.	TRBJ1-2	TRBV30
TGCAGCGTTGACTCCCTCGACAGGGGGCGTCGGTTCTTC	CSVDSLDRGRRFF	many	TRBD1	TRBJ2-1	TRBV29-1
TGCAGCGTTGGACAGGCGTACGAGCAGTACTTC	CSVGQAYEQYF	.	.	TRBJ2-7	TRBV29-1
TGTGCCAGCAATCGCAGAGGGAGCTCCTACGAGCAGTACTTC	CASNRRGSSYEQYF	few	.	TRBJ2-7	TRBV6-1
TGCGCCAGCAGCTTACAGGGTCCGTCCTACAATGAGCAGTTCTTC	CASSLQGPSYNEQFF	few	.	TRBJ2-1	TRBV5-1
TGTGCCAGTAGCAGCGTGACTAACTCAGAGACCCAGTACTTC	CASSSVTNSETQYF	.	.	TRBJ2-5	TRBV19
TGTGCCAGCAGCCCCGTAGCCCACGAGCAGTACTTC	CASSPVAHEQYF	.	.	TRBJ2-7	TRBV3-1
TGCAGTGTTCAGACAGAAAATGAAAAACTGTTTTTT	CSVQTENEKLFF	.	.	TRBJ1-4	TRBV20-1
TGTGCCAGCAGCTCAGCTTCGAGGACGGCCGAAAAACTGTTTTTT	CASSSASRTAEKLFF	few	.	TRBJ1-4	TRBV5-5
TGCAGCGTGAAGGGGTCGGCTAATGAAAAACTGTTTTTT	CSVKGSANEKLFF	few	.	TRBJ1-4	TRBV29-1
TGCAGCGCTCTAGCGGGGGGTTTCACAGATACGCAGTATTTT	CSALAGGFTDTQYF	.	TRBD2	TRBJ2-3	TRBV29-1
TGCGCCAGCAGCCAACGAGCGTTCCAAGAGACCCAGTACTTC	CASSQRAFQETQYF	few	.	TRBJ2-5	TRBV4-1
TGTGCCAGCAGTTTATTGGACCCAGAGGGGCCCCAGCATTTT	CASSLLDPEGPQHF	.	.	TRBJ1-5	TRBV12-3/TRBV12-4
TGTGCCAGCAGTAGAACAGGGGTCCACGAGCAGTACTTC	CASSRTGVHEQYF	.	TRBD1	TRBJ2-7	TRBV6-2/TRBV6-3
TGTGCCAGCAGCTTGTTCTCCCAAGAGACCCAGTACTTC	CASSLFSQETQYF	.	.	TRBJ2-5	TRBV5-5
TGCGCCAGCAGCCAGGTTGGGGAGAGGGCTTCAGATACGCAGTATTTT	CASSQVGERASDTQYF	.	.	TRBJ2-3	TRBV5-1